These 12 T cell receptor beta chains were all obtained from the same sample, sequenced in a study of spatial heterogeneity in lung cancer. Study-level points and caveats: Higher tumor mutation counts went along with higher counts of expanded intratumoral alpha and beta TCRs.

These TCRs are of unknown antigen specificity. Time point reported: sample taken at primary tumor resection. MiXCR, applied by TCRdb to the 5' RACE reads, yields one record per CDR3 protein. The sample lists about 16,000 distinct CDR3 sequences; approximately 6.5% were seen once. The sequenced sample was lung tumor tissue, obtained at surgery. The receptors were sampled from a female donor with early-stage non-small cell lung cancer.

This clonotype was seen ten or more times. This beta chain turned up in a library designed for alpha chains; as an off-target read, its abundance says little. The gene calls are TRBV5-1 and TRBJ2-3; TRBD1 matches at 7 bases. Germline values: CDR1 SGHRS, CDR2 YFSETQ. V lost 3 bases and J lost 3; bases outside the gene matches: 7. The CDR3 spans 15 residues. The DNA of the CDR3 is TGCGCCAGCAGCTCCCAGGGGGAGATGACAGATACGCAGTATTTT. It translates to CASSSQGEMTDTQYF.

This clonotype was counted at least ten times. This beta chain is an unintended read in a library built for alpha chains; its size means little. This CDR3 is CASSSGGGNQPQHF. The CDR3 nucleotides are TGTGCCAGCAGCTCAGGGGGGGGCAATCAGCCCCAGCATTTT. The chain has TRBV28 and TRBJ1-5; 7 bases line up with TRBD1. V lost 6 bases to trimming and J lost 2 bases; unmatched junction nucleotides: 4. Germline values: CDR1 MDHEN, CDR2 SYDVKM. The CDR3 runs to 14 residues. The complete variable domain, with remaining parts taken from reference TRBV28 and TRBJ1-5, reads DVKVTQSSRYLVKRTGEKVFLECVQDMDHENMFWYRQDPGLGLRLIYFSYDVKMKEKGDIPEGYSVSREKKERFSLILESASTNQTSMYLCASSSGGGNQPQHFGDGTRLSIL.

This clonotype was detected ten times or more. This beta chain lies outside the target of a library built for alpha chains; its clone size means little. This chain connects TRBV5-1 to TRBJ1-2, with TRBD1 matching 8 bases. V gave up 3 bases and J gave up 6 bases; unmatched junction bases: 10. This CDR3 has 15 residues. The germline V gene has CDR1 SGHRS and CDR2 YFSETQ. For the CDR3, the DNA is TGCGCCAGCAGCTCCCGGACAGGGCGGGGGCATGGCTACACCTTC. This translates into CASSSRTGRGHGYTF. The whole variable domain, remainder taken from reference TRBV5-1 and TRBJ1-2, is KAGVTQTPRYLIKTRGQQVTLSCSPISGHRSVSWYQQTPGQGLQFLFEYFSETQRNKGNFPGRFSGRQFSNSRSEMNVSTLELGDSALYLCASSSRTGRGHGYTFGSGTRLTVV.

This clonotype was counted ten times or more. This beta chain came through as a stray read in a library set up for alpha chains, and its size says little. V and J are TRBV3-1 and TRBJ2-3; D is perhaps TRBD2 (7 bases). V lost 6 bases to trimming and J lost 0 bases, with 22 bases between them. CDR1 LGHDT and CDR2 YNNKEL come from the germline V gene (reference sequence). The CDR3 covers 18 residues. The CDR3 DNA reads TGTGCCAGCAGACCCCACGGGGGGCTCCAATCTAGCACAGATACGCAGTATTTT. Amino acid sequence: CASRPHGGLQSSTDTQYF.

This clonotype was seen repeatedly, ten times or more. Little can be read into the size of this beta chain, an off-target read in a library designed for alpha chains. This rearrangement joins TRBV9 to TRBJ2-2; D possibly uses TRBD1 or TRBD2 (5 bases each). The length of the CDR3 is 13 residues. V lost 3 bases and J 5 bases, leaving 8 bases between the germline ends. Looked up from germline, CDR1 is SGDLS and CDR2 is YYNGEE. CDR3 protein: CASSAGLTGELFF. CDR3 coding DNA: TGTGCCAGCAGCGCGGGGCTTACCGGGGAGCTGTTTTTT.

This clonotype was observed at least ten times. Little can be read into the size of this beta chain, an off-target read in a library designed for alpha chains. The chain is built from TRBV27 and TRBJ2-7; TRBD1 matches at 9 bases. Germline-derived CDR1 and CDR2 are MNHEY and SMNVEV (reference sequence). V shed 8 bases, J shed 0 bases, and the junction held 5 bases outside the gene matches. This CDR3 is 14 amino acids long. The CDR3 DNA reads TGTGCCAGCCGGGGGACAGGGAGCTCCTACGAGCAGTACTTC. As protein: CASRGTGSSYEQYF.

As for this clonotype: This beta chain appears as a stray read in a library generated for alpha chains; its size is not informative. This chain joins TRBV19 and TRBJ1-1, with 7 bases aligning to TRBD1. Germline V gene lookup returns CDR1 LNHDA and CDR2 SQIVND (reference sequence). V trimming: 7 bases; J trimming: 0 bases; junction bases outside the gene matches: 8. The CDR3 runs to 15 residues. The chain's CDR3 is CASTSRDRVNTEAFF. CDR3 in DNA: TGTGCCAGTACGTCTCGTGACAGGGTGAACACTGAAGCTTTCTTT.

Remarks on this clonotype: A much bigger clone sits one base away, suggesting this may be a read error. This beta chain slipped into a library made for alpha chains as a stray read, so its size is not meaningful. This chain joins TRBV19 and TRBJ2-6; tentative D call: TRBD1 (5 bases). Looked up from germline, CDR1 is LNHDA and CDR2 is SQIVND (reference sequence). The CDR3 consists of 17 residues. Written as DNA, the CDR3 is TGTGCCAGTAGTATAAGTAGTAGGGGCTCTGGGGCCAACATCCTGACTTTC. Amino acid sequence: CASSISSRGSGANILTF.

This clonotype was detected many times. This beta chain is an unintended read in a library built for alpha chains; its size means little. CDR3 in amino acids: CASSDTGARQPQHF. The CDR3 DNA follows: TGTGCCAGCAGTGACACGGGGGCGCGGCAGCCCCAGCATTTT. The chain joins TRBV2 to TRBJ1-5, with D tentatively TRBD1 (6 bases). The CDR3 totals 14 residues. Per germline, CDR1 SNHLY and CDR2 FYNNEI. V lost 3 bases to trimming and J lost 7 bases, with 13 bases between them. Together with reference TRBV2 and TRBJ1-5, the CDR3 gives the full variable domain: EPEVTQTPSHQVTQMGQEVILRCVPISNHLYFYWYRQILGQKVEFLVSFYNNEISEKSEIFDDQFSVERPDGSNFTLKIRSTKLEDSAMYFCASSDTGARQPQHFGDGTRLSIL.

This clonotype has a count of ten or more. This beta chain represents an off-target read in a library built for alpha chains; its size is of limited meaning. This chain joins TRBV10-2 and TRBJ2-7, with TRBD1 identical over 11 bases. V gave up 10 bases and J gave up 1 base; unmatched junction bases: 9. CDR1 is WSHSY, CDR2 SAAADI, per germline. The CDR3 has 15 residues. In DNA form, the CDR3 reads TGCGCCAACCACCCGGGACAGGGGGTTTCCTACGAGCAGTACTTC. It codes for CANHPGQGVSYEQYF.

This clonotype appeared many times. As an off-target read in a library built for alpha chains, this beta chain has a frequency of little significance. The chain carries TRBV6-2 or TRBV6-3 and TRBJ2-1, with a weak D call TRBD2 (6 bases). The length of the CDR3 is 17 residues. Trimming stripped 4 bases from V and 7 bases from J, with 23 bases between. The germline CDR1 and CDR2 sequences are MNHEY and SVGEGT. CDR3 sequence (DNA): TGTGCCAGCAGTTGGACGTTGGGAGGCTGGGAAGGGAATGAGCAGTTCTTC. Translation: CASSWTLGGWEGNEQFF.

By share of the sample, this clonotype is medium-sized. This beta chain lies outside the target of a library built for alpha chains; its clone size means little. This rearrangement joins TRBV4-2 to TRBJ2-1; 10 nucleotides line up with TRBD1. Looked up from germline, CDR1 is LGHNA and CDR2 is YNFKEQ. V was clipped by 2 bases and J by 9 bases; unmatched bases: 7. This CDR3 has 15 amino acids. For the CDR3, the DNA is TGTGCCAGCAGCCAACTGGGACAGGGGAGGGGTGAGCAGTTCTTC. Its protein is CASSQLGQGRGEQFF.